The clone carrying this T cell receptor beta chain is classed as medium-sized. This entry comes from a study of control samples from healthy donors and cancer patients. Profiling relied on immunoSEQ multiplex PCR, and the TCRdb table lists in-frame clones only, not all of them. The sample holds around 51,000 clones, about 80% seen once. The CDR3 loop spans 14 amino acids. CDR1 SGHTA and CDR2 FQGNSA come from the germline V gene. V was cut by 5 bases and J by 7 bases, with 14 bases left in between. Material for sequencing was blood. The TCR was taken from a man in his sixties or seventies in good health. V and J are TRBV7-2 and TRBJ2-2; D might be TRBD1 or TRBD2, each matching 5 bases. The CDR3 DNA reads TGTGCCAGCAGCCGTGGGACGGGCGGCGGGGAGCTGTTTTTT. Protein: CASSRGTGGGELFF.